The 10 T cell receptor beta chains in this list originate from one sample, sequenced in a study of blood T cell repertoires in COVID-19. Produced via immunoSEQ multiplex PCR; TCRdb's table is partial and in-frame only. The data contain 300,000 to 400,000 clones, 85% of them singletons. The sequencing sample was made of PBMCs or T cells enriched from blood (not recorded which). The receptors derive from a woman in her thirties who had been exposed to COVID-19.

The V call is TRBV9, the J call TRBJ1-2, with D unclear. Germline V lookup: CDR1 SGDLS, CDR2 YYNGEE. This CDR3 spans 12 amino acids. The V gene lost 4 bases and the J gene lost 0 bases, with 4 bases spanning the gap. The CDR3 coding sequence is TGTGCCAGCAGCCCGGCTAACTATGGCTACACCTTC. Amino acids: CASSPANYGYTF.

The gene calls are TRBV4-1 and TRBJ1-4; TRBD1 agrees at 7 bases. After removal of 3 bases from V and 8 bases from J, the junction contained 9 bases not matched to a gene. The length of the CDR3 is 15 residues. CDR1 and CDR2 from the germline V gene are MGHRA and YSYEKL. CDR3 sequence (DNA): TGCGCCAGCAGCCATCAATTAGGGGGCCGAGAAAAACTGTTTTTT. Its translation is CASSHQLGGREKLFF.

The chain combines TRBV6-6 with TRBJ2-3, with 7 bases aligning to TRBD1. The length of the CDR3 is 16 residues. Germline assignment: CDR1 MNHNY and CDR2 SVGAGI (reference sequence). The junction had 9 bases not matched to a gene; V was cut back by 5 bases and J by 1 base. Written as DNA, the CDR3 is TGTGCCAGCAGTAAATTCCGGGACAGCCGCACAGATACGCAGTATTTT. This sequence encodes CASSKFRDSRTDTQYF.

V gene TRBV7-3 combines with J gene TRBJ2-5, with 7 bases that match TRBD2. CDR3 size: 13 residues. Trimming removed 8 bases from V and 5 bases from J; junction bases left unmatched: 8. Germline values: CDR1 SGHTA, CDR2 FQGTGA. The CDR3 DNA sequence: TGTGCCAGCTACCCTCGCGGGAGCGAGACCCAGTACTTC. Translating it yields CASYPRGSETQYF.

V gene TRBV28 combines with J gene TRBJ1-6, with 8 bases matching TRBD1. The V and J ends lost 5 bases and 8 bases, in that order; junction bases with no gene match: 8. Germline CDR1 MDHEN, CDR2 SYDVKM. The CDR3 loop spans 15 amino acids. The CDR3 is CASSTRTGYDSPLHF. The CDR3, as DNA: TGTGCCAGCAGTACGAGGACAGGGTATGATTCACCCCTCCACTTT.

The chain has TRBV30 and TRBJ1-4, with TRBD1 as a possible D gene (5 bases). Germline V gives CDR1 GTSNPN, CDR2 SVGIG (reference sequence). V was pared by 3 bases and J by 6 bases, with 8 bases between. The CDR3 consists of 12 residues. CDR3 nucleotides: TGTGCCTGGAGGCGGGGGGATGAAAAACTGTTTTTT. Amino acid sequence: CAWRRGDEKLFF.

The chain has TRBV7-3 and TRBJ2-2, with 8 bases identical to TRBD1. Germline lookup yields CDR1 SGHTA and CDR2 FQGTGA. The J segment lost 7 bases and the V segment lost 5 bases, leaving 3 bases of the junction unmatched. The CDR3 length is 13 residues. CDR3 residues: CASSQGAGGELFF. CDR3 in DNA: TGTGCCAGCAGCCAGGGGGCGGGCGGGGAGCTGTTTTTT.

V gene TRBV12-5 combines with J gene TRBJ2-2, with D possibly TRBD1 on 5 matching bases. CDR3 length equals 19 residues. V lost 1 base and J lost 5, with 23 bases in between. Germline V lookup: CDR1 LGHNT, CDR2 FRNRAP. The DNA for the CDR3 is TGTGCTAGTGGTTTGGACCCCGAGGTTTTTTCAGGGCTTACCGGGGAGCTGTTTTTT. As protein: CASGLDPEVFSGLTGELFF.

This clone is a singleton in its sample. The genes are TRBV28 and TRBJ2-2; 7 bases match TRBD1. The germline CDR1 and CDR2 sequences are MDHEN and SYDVKM. The CDR3 is 17 amino acids. Unmatched junction bases numbered 12, after V lost 6 bases and J lost 2 bases. CDR3 nucleotides: TGTGCCAGCAGACACCGGGACAGTCGGGATAACACCGGGGAGCTGTTTTTT. Encoded protein: CASRHRDSRDNTGELFF.

On this clone: Other DNA variants within this sample encode the same CDR3. The chain is built from TRBV5-1 and TRBJ1-4; 9 bases map to TRBD1. Germline V lookup: CDR1 SGHRS, CDR2 YFSETQ. Trimming removed 0 bases from V and 6 bases from J; junction bases left unmatched: 0. The CDR3 is 14 amino acids. CDR3 in DNA: TGCGCCAGCAGCTTGGGACAGGGGGATGAAAAACTGTTTTTT. Encoded protein: CASSLGQGDEKLFF.